This entry lists 23 T cell receptor beta chains sequenced from one sample in a study of CD8 T cells in ankylosing spondylitis. Study-level points and caveats: Blood of patients with ankylosing spondylitis appeared to be characterized by a TCR beta motif of eight highly homologous variants.

These receptors lack a known antigen. One entry per CDR3 protein, called by TCRdb with MiXCR from the 5' RACE reads. The sample yields 350,000 to 550,000 distinct CDR3 sequences, about 25% seen once. Sequencing used blood, either unsorted or a sorted T cell fraction (not recorded which). The receptors shown here come from a male donor with ankylosing spondylitis.

The V and J genes are TRBV4-2 and TRBJ1-2; tentative D call: TRBD1 (6 bases). The germline V and J ends were trimmed by 0 bases and 4 bases, with 12 bases remaining between them. The CDR3 has 15 residues. The germline CDR1 and CDR2 sequences are LGHNA and YNFKEQ. As DNA, the CDR3 is TGTGCCAGCAGCCAAGATCAGGGAGGGGGCTATGGCTACACCTTC. It is translated as CASSQDQGGGYGYTF.

The chain carries TRBV20-1 and TRBJ2-3, with 11 nucleotides matching TRBD2. The V segment lost 6 bases and the J segment 6 bases; nucleotides outside the gene matches: 5. The CDR3 has 13 residues. Germline V CDR1 and CDR2: DFQATT, SNEGSKA (reference sequence). The CDR3 loop reads CSARTSGLDTQYF. The CDR3 coding sequence is TGCAGTGCCAGGACTAGCGGGCTGGATACGCAGTATTTT.

This rearrangement joins TRBV5-1 to TRBJ1-5, with D unclear. The CDR3 sequence is 15 residues long. The V and J ends lost 0 bases and 2 bases respectively, with 9 bases between them. In germline, CDR1 is SGHRS, CDR2 YFSETQ. The CDR3 loop is CASSLDFSGNQPQHF. CDR3 in DNA: TGCGCCAGCAGCTTGGACTTTAGTGGCAATCAGCCCCAGCATTTT.

This clonotype showed up just a few times. CDR3 DNA: TGTGCCAGCAGCCCGGGGTCCACCATATATTTT. It is translated as CASSPGSTIYF. The chain recombines TRBV7-8 with TRBJ1-3, with D uncertain. Looked up from germline, CDR1 is SGHVS and CDR2 is FQNEAQ. Trimming cost V 5 bases and J 9 bases, with 8 bases left between them. There are 11 residues in the CDR3.

V and J are TRBV20-1 and TRBJ2-3; D possibly corresponds to TRBD2 (6 bases). The CDR3 is 16 amino acids. The germline gives CDR1 DFQATT, CDR2 SNEGSKA (reference sequence). Deletions cut 0 bases from V and 4 bases from J, with 17 bases between. CDR3 sequence: CSARDYQEGLADTQYF. The CDR3 DNA reads as TGCAGTGCTAGAGATTACCAGGAGGGCTTGGCAGATACGCAGTATTTT.

A few counts support this clonotype. The rearrangement links TRBV6-5 to TRBJ2-5; 10 bases match TRBD2. V shed 0 bases and J 5 bases; nucleotides not matched to a gene: 0. The CDR3 length is 14 residues. Germline V CDR1 and CDR2: MNHEY, SVGAGI. The CDR3 reads CASSYSSGRETQYF. The CDR3 bases are TGTGCCAGCAGTTACTCTAGCGGGAGGGAGACCCAGTACTTC.

This clonotype was recorded a few times. The rearrangement uses TRBV7-9 and TRBJ1-1; D is uncertain. V lost 2 bases to trimming and J lost 0 bases, with 7 bases between them. CDR3 size: 14 residues. Germline-derived CDR1 and CDR2 are SEHNR and FQNEAQ (reference sequence). CDR3 in amino acids: CASSLRLMNTEAFF. DNA for the CDR3: TGTGCCAGCAGCTTACGACTTATGAACACTGAAGCTTTCTTT.

This clonotype turned up a few times. V is TRBV30 and J is TRBJ2-5, with D uncertain. This CDR3 spans 11 amino acids. Trimming shortened V by 1 base and J by 4 bases, and 4 bases separated the two germline ends. Germline loops: CDR1 GTSNPN, CDR2 SVGIG (reference sequence). In nucleotides, the CDR3 is TGTGCCTGGAGTGAGGTAGAGACCCAGTACTTC. It specifies CAWSEVETQYF.

The V gene is TRBV3-1, the J gene TRBJ1-1; the D is unclear. There are 14 residues in the CDR3. Per the germline V gene, CDR1 is LGHDT and CDR2 is YNNKEL (reference sequence). Trimming took off 3 bases at V and 1 base at J, with 9 bases between the two ends. CDR3 amino acids: CASSHYGQNTEAFF. The CDR3 nucleotides read TGTGCCAGCAGCCATTATGGGCAGAACACTGAAGCTTTCTTT.

This chain joins TRBV20-1 and TRBJ2-3; D may be TRBD2 (5 bases). Germline V lookup: CDR1 DFQATT, CDR2 SNEGSKA (reference sequence). Trimming removed 0 bases from V and 0 bases from J, with 10 bases in between. The CDR3 totals 15 residues. The CDR3 DNA is TGCAGTGCTAGAGATCCCGCGGGTAGCACAGATACGCAGTATTTT. Protein product: CSARDPAGSTDTQYF.

This clonotype was counted a few times. The CDR3 region is CASSEDGGDPNYGYTF. The DNA for the CDR3 is TGTGCCAGCAGTGAAGACGGGGGGGACCCTAACTATGGCTACACCTTC. J is TRBJ1-2 and V is TRBV6-1, with D perhaps matching TRBD1 (5 bases). CDR3 length equals 16 residues. Germline V CDR1 and CDR2: MNHNS, SASEGT. V lost 1 base, J lost 0 bases, and 12 bases lay in between.

The chain combines TRBV14 with TRBJ1-2, with D tentatively TRBD1 (6 bases). This CDR3 comprises 15 residues. Between the trimmed V and J ends, which lost 1 base and 4 bases, there was a span of 13 bases. Germline V CDR1 and CDR2: SGHDN, FVKESK. The CDR3 DNA reads as TGTGCCAGCAGCCAAGGAATAGACAGGAGCTATGGCTACACCTTC. Translation gives CASSQGIDRSYGYTF.

J is TRBJ2-1 and V is TRBV20-1, with 8 bases fitting TRBD2. V lost 6 bases and J lost 5; bases outside the gene matches: 18. The CDR3 runs 17 residues. The germline gives CDR1 DFQATT, CDR2 SNEGSKA (reference sequence). The CDR3, as DNA: TGCAGTGCCGAAGGCCAGATAGCGGGAAGCTTCGACAATGAGCAGTTCTTC. Its protein is CSAEGQIAGSFDNEQFF.

This chain connects TRBV7-9 to TRBJ1-2; D is uncertain. Looked up from germline, CDR1 is SEHNR and CDR2 is FQNEAQ (reference sequence). Trimming pared 6 bases from V and 1 base from J, leaving 18 bases between. The CDR3 loop spans 16 amino acids. The CDR3 sequence is CASSRADPSYNYGYTF. The CDR3 DNA is TGTGCCAGCAGTCGAGCTGATCCCTCCTATAACTATGGCTACACCTTC. The full variable domain, in which reference TRBV7-9 and TRBJ1-2 provide the parts outside the CDR3, is DTGVSQNPRHKITKRGQNVTFRCDPISEHNRLYWYRQTLGQGPEFLTYFQNEAQLEKSRLLSDRFSAERPKGSFSTLEIQRTEQGDSAMYLCASSRADPSYNYGYTFGSGTRLTVV.

This clonotype was seen a handful of times. The chain carries TRBV6-2 or TRBV6-3 and TRBJ2-2; no clear D gene. The V end lost 5 bases, the J end lost 4 bases, and 11 bases lay between the germline ends. The germline V gene encodes CDR1 MNHEY and CDR2 SVGEGT. CDR3 length equals 14 residues. The CDR3 region is CASSPRVVTGELFF. CDR3 nucleotide sequence: TGTGCCAGCAGTCCTCGTGTGGTCACCGGGGAGCTGTTTTTT.

The V and J genes are TRBV24-1 and TRBJ2-2, with a tentative D call TRBD1 (6 bases). Per germline, CDR1 KGHDR and CDR2 SFDVKD. V lost 4 bases and J 6 bases, leaving 20 bases between the germline ends. The CDR3 length is 17 residues. Here the CDR3 reads CATSDPTTGSGSGELFF. CDR3 DNA: TGTGCCACCAGTGACCCTACAACAGGGAGCGGTTCCGGGGAGCTGTTTTTT.

The rearrangement uses TRBV20-1 and TRBJ1-1, with a possible D match to TRBD1 (6 bases). CDR1 and CDR2 (germline): DFQATT, SNEGSKA (reference sequence). V shed 0 bases and J shed 5 bases, with 13 bases lying between them. CDR3 length equals 14 residues. In nucleotides, the CDR3 is TGCAGTGCTAGAGATTCGGGGGGGCGGACTGAAGCTTTCTTT. It specifies CSARDSGGRTEAFF.

This clonotype was seen at least ten times. The chain couples TRBV10-2 to TRBJ1-1; 9 bases align to TRBD1. Unmatched junction bases numbered 5, after V lost 3 bases and J lost 3 bases. This CDR3 has 15 amino acids. Germline V gene lookup returns CDR1 WSHSY and CDR2 SAAADI. The CDR3 bases are TGCGCCAGCAGTGACCCGGGACAGGGAGACACTGAAGCTTTCTTT. Residues: CASSDPGQGDTEAFF.

This chain's CDR3 is CASTDNRVHGELFF. DNA for the CDR3: TGTGCCAGCACGGACAACCGGGTGCACGGGGAGCTGTTTTTT. This chain links TRBV12-3 or TRBV12-4 with TRBJ2-2; possibly TRBD1 for D (5 bases). The CDR3 loop spans 14 amino acids. V was trimmed by 7 bases and J by 7 bases, leaving 16 bases between them.

The chain recombines TRBV11-2 with TRBJ2-3; D is ambiguous. This CDR3 region has 16 residues. Germline V gene data show CDR1 as SGHAT and CDR2 as FQNNGV. V was clipped by 5 bases and J by 2 bases, with 17 bases between them. As DNA, the CDR3 is TGTGCCAGCAGCCGCCGGAAGGGATTTTCCACAGATACGCAGTATTTT. It encodes CASSRRKGFSTDTQYF.

This chain connects TRBV11-2 to TRBJ2-2; perhaps TRBD2 as D (5 bases). Looked up from germline, CDR1 is SGHAT and CDR2 is FQNNGV. The CDR3 has 14 amino acids. V lost 5 bases, J lost 2 bases, and 9 bases lay in between. The CDR3 nucleotides read TGTGCCAGCAGCGCGGGCCCAAACACCGGGGAGCTGTTTTTT. Translated: CASSAGPNTGELFF.

The V and J genes are TRBV7-2 and TRBJ1-1; D perhaps matches TRBD1 (5 bases). The CDR3 is 14 residues long. Germline CDR1 SGHTA, CDR2 FQGNSA. V lost 8 bases and J lost 8, with 21 bases in between. The CDR3 here is CASPRGSAQTEAFF. CDR3 in DNA: TGTGCCAGCCCCCGGGGGAGTGCTCAGACCGAAGCTTTCTTT.

This clonotype was seen more than once but under ten times. The CDR3 bases are TGCGCCAGCAGCTCCACTAGCGGCCTTGGCTACAATGAGCAGTTCTTC. It encodes CASSSTSGLGYNEQFF. The chain couples TRBV5-1 to TRBJ2-1; TRBD2 aligns across 8 bases. Germline lookup yields CDR1 SGHRS and CDR2 YFSETQ. V was clipped by 3 bases and J by 3 bases; unmatched bases: 8. CDR3 length: 16 residues.